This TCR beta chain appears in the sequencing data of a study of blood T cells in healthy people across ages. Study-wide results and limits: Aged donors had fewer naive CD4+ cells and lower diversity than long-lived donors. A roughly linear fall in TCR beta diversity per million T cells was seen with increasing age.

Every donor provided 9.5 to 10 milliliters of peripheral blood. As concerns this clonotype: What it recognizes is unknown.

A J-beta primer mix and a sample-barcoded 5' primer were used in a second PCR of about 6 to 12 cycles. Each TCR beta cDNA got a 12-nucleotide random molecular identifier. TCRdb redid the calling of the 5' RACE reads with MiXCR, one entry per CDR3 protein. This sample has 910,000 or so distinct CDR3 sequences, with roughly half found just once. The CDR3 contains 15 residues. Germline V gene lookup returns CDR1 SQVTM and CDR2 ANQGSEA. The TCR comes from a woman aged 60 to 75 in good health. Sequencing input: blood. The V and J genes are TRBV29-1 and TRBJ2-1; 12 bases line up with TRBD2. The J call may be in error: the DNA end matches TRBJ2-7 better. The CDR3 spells CSVATSGSSYNEQYF. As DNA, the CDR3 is TGCAGCGTCGCGACTAGCGGGAGCTCCTACAATGAGCAGTACTTC.